This TCR beta chain emerged from a study of shared T cell receptors in the human thymus. Germline V gives CDR1 LGHNA, CDR2 YSLEER. Trimming left V 2 bases short and J 5 bases short, with 7 bases between. The CDR3 loop spans 13 amino acids. Sequencing used immunoSEQ multiplex PCR; TCRdb keeps in-frame clones, though not all of them. The sample lists 600,000 or so clones, about 89% occurring once. A further study also used this sample, focusing on human thymus T cells. In that study: Donor material was obtained from healthy Finnish infants undergoing corrective surgery for congenital heart defects. From resections taken during corrective heart surgery, the thymus tissue was obtained. Gene usage for V and J segments appeared biased in thymic and blood repertoires. In unrelated individuals, thymic repertoires overlapped highly, according to related research.

The chain has TRBV4-3 and TRBJ1-5; D perhaps matches TRBD1 (6 bases). The clonotype originates from a boy under three years old with a congenital heart defect. The sequenced sample consisted of thymocytes. Written as DNA, the CDR3 is TGCGCCAGCAGCCAACGGACAGATCAGCCCCAGCATTTT. Translated, it gives CASSQRTDQPQHF.